These 22 T cell receptor beta chains were sequenced from one sample in a study of OX40 agonist ivuxolimab in advanced cancers. Data came from immunoSEQ multiplex PCR; TCRdb stores just in-frame clones and leaves some out. The sample includes approximately 49,000 clones, around 84% of them seen just once. Sequenced material: CD4+ or CD8+ T cells sorted from blood, taken in a trial of the OX40 agonist ivuxolimab. The receptors were gathered from an adult with an advanced solid tumor such as melanoma, head and neck, liver or kidney cancer.

CDR3 amino acids: CASTPSQGGYGYTF. DNA for the CDR3: TGTGCCAGCACTCCATCACAGGGCGGATATGGCTACACCTTC. The V gene is TRBV9, the J gene TRBJ1-2; a possible D gene is TRBD1 (6 bases). Germline V gene data show CDR1 as SGDLS and CDR2 as YYNGEE. The CDR3 runs 14 residues. V was cut by 6 bases and J by 5 bases, with 17 bases left in between.

Ten or more counts support this clone. V and J are TRBV4-1 and TRBJ2-2; D gene ambiguous. V was clipped by 8 bases and J by 5 bases, with 6 bases between them. CDR1 MGHRA and CDR2 YSYEKL come from the germline V gene. The CDR3 is 11 residues long. In nucleotides, the CDR3 is TGCGCCAGCCGTCATACCGGGGAGCTGTTTTTT. It codes for CASRHTGELFF.

Points on this clone: Other DNA sequences in this specimen translate into the identical CDR3. The chain is built from TRBV12-5 and TRBJ1-2; TRBD1 matches 8 bases. The V gene's germline CDR1 is LGHNT and CDR2 FRNRAP. The V gene end was trimmed by 1 base and the J gene end by 7 bases; junction bases not matched to a gene: 5. The CDR3 runs to 14 residues. The DNA of the CDR3 is TGTGCTAGTGGTTTGGGACAGGGGATAGGTGGCTACACCTTC. Translated, it gives CASGLGQGIGGYTF.

The chain couples TRBV27 to TRBJ1-2; a weak D match, TRBD1 (6 bases). The CDR3 covers 12 residues. With 8 bases removed from V and 8 bases from J, the gap between germline ends came to 15 bases. Germline CDR1 is MNHEY and CDR2 is SMNVEV (reference sequence). The CDR3 DNA reads TGTGCCAGCGGAAACAGGGTGCGCGGCTACACCTTC. Its translation is CASGNRVRGYTF.

This chain joins TRBV5-6 and TRBJ1-1; perhaps TRBD1 as D (6 bases). The CDR3 is 15 residues long. Germline V gives CDR1 SGHDT, CDR2 YYEEEE. Trimming pared 0 bases from V and 4 bases from J, leaving 13 bases between. The CDR3 spells CASSLGGRGSTEAFF. CDR3 in DNA: TGTGCCAGCAGCTTGGGGGGCAGGGGATCCACTGAAGCTTTCTTT.

The chain employs TRBV4-1 and TRBJ1-1, with unresolved D. V shed 1 base and J shed 2 bases, with 11 bases lying between them. Germline CDR1 MGHRA, CDR2 YSYEKL. This CDR3 has 15 residues. The CDR3 nucleotides read TGCGCCAGCAGCCAAGGGGAGACGGTCAACACTGAAGCTTTCTTT. It is translated as CASSQGETVNTEAFF.

The genes are TRBV4-2 and TRBJ2-3, with 9 positions matching TRBD2. The germline V gene encodes CDR1 LGHNA and CDR2 YNFKEQ. The length of the CDR3 is 18 residues. V lost 4 bases, J lost 3 bases, and 14 bases stayed unmatched. DNA for the CDR3: TGTGCCAGCAGCCGCTCTCTCGGGGCGGGGGGGTTGACAGATACGCAGTATTTT. It is translated as CASSRSLGAGGLTDTQYF.

The J gene is TRBJ1-1, the V gene TRBV5-1; 9 positions agree with TRBD1. Germline CDR1 is SGHRS and CDR2 is YFSETQ. The V segment lost 3 bases and the J segment 6 bases; nucleotides outside the gene matches: 3. The CDR3 contains 13 residues. The CDR3 region has the DNA TGCGCCAGCAGCTGGACAGGGGACCCTGAAGCTTTCTTT. Protein sequence: CASSWTGDPEAFF.

The genes are TRBV7-9 and TRBJ2-7; D unclear. Germline CDR1 is SEHNR and CDR2 is FQNEAQ (reference sequence). This CDR3 has 14 amino acids. V was cut by 6 bases and J by 5 bases, with 17 bases left in between. The DNA for the CDR3 is TGTGCCAGCAGATATGACAATCCCACCCACGAGCAGTACTTC. Its protein product is CASRYDNPTHEQYF. Looking up the rest from reference TRBV7-9 and TRBJ2-7 gives the full variable domain: DTGVSQNPRHKITKRGQNVTFRCDPISEHNRLYWYRQTLGQGPEFLTYFQNEAQLEKSRLLSDRFSAERPKGSFSTLEIQRTEQGDSAMYLCASRYDNPTHEQYFGPGTRLTVT.

The J gene is TRBJ2-3, the V gene TRBV4-3, with 8 positions matching TRBD1. The CDR3 contains 17 residues. V was pared by 4 bases and J by 4 bases, with 13 bases of the junction left unmatched. Per the germline V gene, CDR1 is LGHNA and CDR2 is YSLEER. CDR3: CASSPPEDRGDPDTQYF. In nucleotides, the CDR3 is TGCGCCAGCAGCCCACCTGAAGACAGGGGTGATCCAGATACGCAGTATTTT.

The CDR3 DNA reads as TGTGCCAGCAGCGTAGCGGAGAACACCGGGGAGCTGTTTTTT. It yields the protein CASSVAENTGELFF. The chain links TRBV9 to TRBJ2-2; D is undetermined. V lost 0 bases, J lost 1 base, and 4 bases lay in between. CDR1 is SGDLS, CDR2 YYNGEE, per germline. This CDR3 is built from 14 residues. Full variable domain (missing parts from reference TRBV9 and TRBJ2-2): DSGVTQTPKHLITATGQRVTLRCSPRSGDLSVYWYQQSLDQGLQFLIQYYNGEERAKGNILERFSAQQFPDLHSELNLSSLELGDSALYFCASSVAENTGELFFGEGSRLTVL.

This chain connects TRBV7-3 to TRBJ2-6, with D hard to call. In germline, CDR1 is SGHTA, CDR2 FQGTGA. V was trimmed by 5 bases and J by 0 bases, leaving 14 bases between them. CDR3 length: 17 residues. Here the CDR3 reads CASSPWVEHSGANVLTF. The DNA of the CDR3 is TGTGCCAGCAGCCCCTGGGTTGAGCACTCTGGGGCCAACGTCCTGACTTTC.

The chain combines TRBV5-4 with TRBJ1-5, with D perhaps TRBD1 (5 bases). Trimming removed 3 bases at V and 0 bases at J, with 7 bases between. CDR3 length equals 14 residues. Germline loops: CDR1 SGHNT, CDR2 YYREEE (reference sequence). DNA of the CDR3: TGTGCCAGCAGCTGGGGACCTAGCAATCAGCCCCAGCATTTT. Encoded protein: CASSWGPSNQPQHF. Complete variable domain (other parts from reference TRBV5-4 and TRBJ1-5): ETGVTQSPTHLIKTRGQQVTLRCSSQSGHNTVSWYQQALGQGPQFIFQYYREEENGRGNFPPRFSGLQFPNYSSELNVNALELDDSALYLCASSWGPSNQPQHFGDGTRLSIL.

The chain carries TRBV7-3 and TRBJ2-5; D ambiguous. CDR1 SGHTA and CDR2 FQGTGA come from the germline V gene. The CDR3 has 11 amino acids. With 9 bases removed from V and 6 bases from J, the gap between germline ends came to 11 bases. CDR3 in amino acids: CASSDQQTQYF. Written as DNA, the CDR3 is TGTGCCAGTTCAGACCAGCAGACCCAGTACTTC.

This clone was picked up a small number of times. V is TRBV7-6 and J is TRBJ2-7; the match to TRBD2 covers 7 bases. Germline V gene lookup returns CDR1 SGHVS and CDR2 FNYEAQ. After removal of 5 bases from V and 5 bases from J, the junction contained 3 bases not matched to a gene. This CDR3 is 12 amino acids long. The CDR3 DNA reads as TGTGCCAGCAGCCCGGGGGGAAACGAGCAGTACGTC. This codes for CASSPGGNEQYV.

The V and J genes are TRBV7-6 and TRBJ1-1; D unclear. Trimming stripped 0 bases from V and 3 bases from J, with 8 bases between. Germline V gene lookup returns CDR1 SGHVS and CDR2 FNYEAQ. The CDR3 contains 14 residues. In DNA form, the CDR3 reads TGTGCCAGCAGCTTAGCGGCAGAAGACACTGAAGCTTTCTTT. It encodes CASSLAAEDTEAFF.

CDR3 coding DNA: TGTGCCAGCAGCTTGGGAGCAGCGAACACCGGGGAGCTGTTTTTT. The encoded protein is CASSLGAANTGELFF. The chain joins TRBV5-4 to TRBJ2-2; no reliable D call. Trimming removed 0 bases from V and 0 bases from J, with 6 bases in between. The CDR3 totals 15 residues. Germline lookup yields CDR1 SGHNT and CDR2 YYREEE (reference sequence).

The rearrangement uses TRBV11-1 and TRBJ2-1; D possibly corresponds to TRBD2 (6 bases). The germline V gene encodes CDR1 SGHAT and CDR2 FQDESV (reference sequence). Trimming shortened V by 5 bases and J by 8 bases, and 10 bases separated the two germline ends. This CDR3 has 12 amino acids. CDR3 region: CASSGGVHEQFF. The CDR3 nucleotides read TGTGCCAGCAGCGGCGGGGTCCATGAGCAGTTCTTC. The complete variable domain, with remaining parts taken from reference TRBV11-1 and TRBJ2-1, reads EAEVAQSPRYKITEKSQAVAFWCDPISGHATLYWYRQILGQGPELLVQFQDESVVDDSQLPKDRFSAERLKGVDSTLKIQPAELGDSAMYLCASSGGVHEQFFGPGTRLTVL.

The chain recombines TRBV30 with TRBJ2-7; the match to TRBD1 covers 10 bases. V dropped 0 bases and J dropped 7; count of bases not matched to a gene: 3. Germline V gene lookup returns CDR1 GTSNPN and CDR2 SVGIG (reference sequence). This CDR3 has 13 amino acids. DNA of the CDR3: TGTGCCTGGAGTGTACCGGGACAGGGGGAGCAGTACTTC. Translated, it gives CAWSVPGQGEQYF.

The rearrangement joins TRBV10-3 to TRBJ2-7, with 11 bases aligning to TRBD1. The CDR3 is 15 residues long. The germline gives CDR1 ENHRY, CDR2 SYGVKD. CDR3 nucleotide sequence: TGTGCCAGCAGTGACTACGGGACAGGGGGCTACGAGCAGTACGTC. Translation gives CASSDYGTGGYEQYV.

The rearrangement uses TRBV9 and TRBJ1-2; 9 nucleotides align to TRBD1. Trimming took 4 bases from V and 2 from J; bases not matched to a gene: 9. The CDR3 is made up of 16 amino acids. The germline gives CDR1 SGDLS, CDR2 YYNGEE. The CDR3 DNA reads TGTGCCAGCAGCACCAGCCGGGACAGGGCCAACTATGGCTACACCTTC. Protein sequence: CASSTSRDRANYGYTF.

The gene calls are TRBV6-5 and TRBJ2-1; TRBD1 aligns across 8 bases. Per the germline V gene, CDR1 is MNHEY and CDR2 is SVGAGI. With V trimmed by 4 bases and J by 0 bases, 2 bases remained unmatched. This CDR3 spans 15 amino acids. CDR3 sequence reads: CASSSGQASYNEQFF. The DNA of the CDR3 is TGTGCCAGCAGTTCGGGACAGGCCTCCTACAATGAGCAGTTCTTC.